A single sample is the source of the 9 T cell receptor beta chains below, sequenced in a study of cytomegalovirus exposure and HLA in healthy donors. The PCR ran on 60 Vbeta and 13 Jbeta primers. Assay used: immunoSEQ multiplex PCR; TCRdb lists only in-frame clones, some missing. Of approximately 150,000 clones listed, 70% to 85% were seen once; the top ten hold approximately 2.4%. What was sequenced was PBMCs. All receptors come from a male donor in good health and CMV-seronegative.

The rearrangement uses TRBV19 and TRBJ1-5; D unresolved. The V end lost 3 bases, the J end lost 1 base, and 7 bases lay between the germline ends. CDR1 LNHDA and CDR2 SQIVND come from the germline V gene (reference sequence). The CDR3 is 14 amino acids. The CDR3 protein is CASSIPTSNQPQHF. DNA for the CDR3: TGTGCCAGTAGTATCCCTACGAGCAATCAGCCCCAGCATTTT. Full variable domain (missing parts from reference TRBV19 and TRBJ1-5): DGGITQSPKYLFRKEGQNVTLSCEQNLNHDAMYWYRQDPGQGLRLIYYSQIVNDFQKGDIAEGYSVSREKKESFPLTVTSAQKNPTAFYLCASSIPTSNQPQHFGDGTRLSIL.

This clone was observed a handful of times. The DNA for the CDR3 is TGTGCCAGCAGCCCAAGAGTAGATCAGCCCCAGCATTTT. It translates to CASSPRVDQPQHF. The V gene is TRBV5-8, the J gene TRBJ1-5; D not certain. Trimming took off 4 bases at V and 5 bases at J, with 10 bases between the two ends. The CDR3 contains 13 residues. CDR1 is SGHTS and CDR2 is YDEGEE in the germline V gene.

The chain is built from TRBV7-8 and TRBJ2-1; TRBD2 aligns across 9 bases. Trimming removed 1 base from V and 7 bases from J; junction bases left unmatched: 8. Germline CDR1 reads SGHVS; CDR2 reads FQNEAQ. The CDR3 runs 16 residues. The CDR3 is CASSLGGSGSWNEQFF. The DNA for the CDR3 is TGTGCCAGCAGCTTAGGGGGTAGCGGGAGTTGGAATGAGCAGTTCTTC.

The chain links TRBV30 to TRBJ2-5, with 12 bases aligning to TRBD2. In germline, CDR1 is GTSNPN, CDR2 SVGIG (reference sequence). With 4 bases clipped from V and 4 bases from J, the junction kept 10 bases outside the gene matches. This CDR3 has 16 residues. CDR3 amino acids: CAWTPGLAGPGETQYF. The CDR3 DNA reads TGTGCCTGGACTCCAGGACTAGCGGGGCCCGGAGAGACCCAGTACTTC.

CDR3 bases: TGTGCCATCACGCAAACTAGCCGCTCCTACAATGAGCAGTTCTTC. It encodes CAITQTSRSYNEQFF. The rearrangement links TRBV10-3 to TRBJ2-1, with a possible D match to TRBD2 (6 bases). This CDR3 contains 15 residues. V shed 7 bases and J shed 0 bases, with 13 bases lying between them. The germline CDR1 and CDR2 sequences are ENHRY and SYGVKD.

CDR3 region: CASSSQGGQGWFMNTEAFF. The CDR3 coding sequence is TGTGCCAGCAGCTCCCAAGGGGGACAGGGGTGGTTCATGAACACTGAAGCTTTCTTT. The rearrangement joins TRBV7-9 to TRBJ1-1; 10 bases line up with TRBD1. The V segment lost 4 bases and the J segment 0 bases; nucleotides outside the gene matches: 14. Germline V gives CDR1 SEHNR, CDR2 FQNEAQ (reference sequence). CDR3 length equals 19 residues. The variable domain in full, with the rest retrieved from reference TRBV7-9 and TRBJ1-1, is DTGVSQNPRHKITKRGQNVTFRCDPISEHNRLYWYRQTLGQGPEFLTYFQNEAQLEKSRLLSDRFSAERPKGSFSTLEIQRTEQGDSAMYLCASSSQGGQGWFMNTEAFFGQGTRLTVV.

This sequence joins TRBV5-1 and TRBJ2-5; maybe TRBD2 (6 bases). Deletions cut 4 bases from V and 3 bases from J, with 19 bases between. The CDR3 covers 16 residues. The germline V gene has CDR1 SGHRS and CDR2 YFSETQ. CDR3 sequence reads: CASSALLLASEETQYF. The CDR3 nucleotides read TGCGCCAGCAGCGCTCTCCTACTAGCTTCAGAAGAGACCCAGTACTTC.

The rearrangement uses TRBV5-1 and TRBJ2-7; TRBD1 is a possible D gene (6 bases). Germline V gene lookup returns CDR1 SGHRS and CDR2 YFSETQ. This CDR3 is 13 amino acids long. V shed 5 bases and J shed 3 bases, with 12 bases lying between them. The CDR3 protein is CASSQGQFYEQYF. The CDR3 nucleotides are TGCGCCAGCAGTCAAGGACAGTTCTACGAGCAGTACTTC.

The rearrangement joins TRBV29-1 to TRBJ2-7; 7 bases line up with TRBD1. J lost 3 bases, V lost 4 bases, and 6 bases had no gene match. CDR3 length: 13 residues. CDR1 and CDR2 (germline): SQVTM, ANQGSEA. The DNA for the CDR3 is TGCAGCGTTGCTCAGGGGGAAATCTACGAGCAGTACTTC. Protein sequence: CSVAQGEIYEQYF.